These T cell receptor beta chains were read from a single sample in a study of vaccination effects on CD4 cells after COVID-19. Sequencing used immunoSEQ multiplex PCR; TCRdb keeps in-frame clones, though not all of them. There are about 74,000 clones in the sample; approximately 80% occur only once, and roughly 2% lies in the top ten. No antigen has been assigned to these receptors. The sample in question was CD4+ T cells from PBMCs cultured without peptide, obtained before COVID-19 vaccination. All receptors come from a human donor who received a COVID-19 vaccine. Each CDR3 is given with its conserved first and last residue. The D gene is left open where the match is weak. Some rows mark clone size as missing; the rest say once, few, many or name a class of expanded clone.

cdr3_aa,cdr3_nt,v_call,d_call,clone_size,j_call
CASRRVDQPQHF,TGTGCCAGCCGGCGTGTGGATCAGCCCCAGCATTTT,TRBV6-5,.,.,TRBJ1-5
CASSLASGTNYGYTF,TGTGCCAGCAGCTTAGCTTCCGGGACTAACTATGGCTACACCTTC,TRBV7-6,.,few,TRBJ1-2
CAISETRTSNQPQHF,TGTGCCATCAGTGAGACCAGAACCAGCAATCAGCCCCAGCATTTT,TRBV10-3,.,.,TRBJ1-5
CASSPGRTDTNTEAFF,TGTGCCAGCAGCCCAGGGCGGACAGACACGAACACTGAAGCTTTCTTT,TRBV2,.,.,TRBJ1-1
CASSTRQGNQPQHF,TGTGCCAGTAGTACTCGACAGGGCAATCAGCCCCAGCATTTT,TRBV19,.,.,TRBJ1-5
CATSDPPPSGTQYF,TGTGCCACCAGTGACCCCCCCCCGAGCGGTACGCAGTATTTT,TRBV24-1,.,.,TRBJ2-3
CASARANSYNSPLHF,TGTGCCAGCGCCAGGGCTAACTCCTATAATTCACCCCTCCACTTT,TRBV6-5,.,.,TRBJ1-6
CASSPPLGGWTEAFF,TGTGCCAGCAGCCCGCCCTTGGGGGGATGGACTGAAGCTTTCTTT,TRBV7-8,.,.,TRBJ1-1
CATSDSGGVSETQYF,TGTGCCACCAGTGATAGCGGGGGGGTTTCGGAGACCCAGTACTTC,TRBV24-1,TRBD2,.,TRBJ2-5
CASSAQAVNQPQHF,TGTGCCAGCAGTGCACAGGCCGTAAATCAGCCCCAGCATTTT,TRBV2,.,.,TRBJ1-5
CASSPGQGRETQYF,TGTGCCAGCTCACCGGGACAGGGTCGGGAGACCCAGTACTTC,TRBV18,TRBD1,.,TRBJ2-5
CASSVEGGVYNEQFF,TGTGCCAGCAGCGTAGAGGGCGGGGTGTACAATGAGCAGTTCTTC,TRBV9,.,.,TRBJ2-1
CATSSDRESEKLFF,TGTGCCACCAGCAGTGACAGGGAAAGTGAAAAACTGTTTTTT,TRBV15,TRBD1,.,TRBJ1-4
CASSSPGLNQPQHF,TGTGCCAGCAGCTCCCCGGGGCTAAATCAGCCCCAGCATTTT,TRBV7-9,.,few,TRBJ1-5